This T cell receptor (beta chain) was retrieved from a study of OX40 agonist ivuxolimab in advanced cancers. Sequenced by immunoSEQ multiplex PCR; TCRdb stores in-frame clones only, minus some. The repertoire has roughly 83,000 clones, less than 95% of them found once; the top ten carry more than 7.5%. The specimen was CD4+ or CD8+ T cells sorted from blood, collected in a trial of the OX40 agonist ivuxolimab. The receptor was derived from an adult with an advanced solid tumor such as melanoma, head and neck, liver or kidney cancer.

The CDR3 loop is CASSQDWGQGDGYTF. Written as DNA, the CDR3 is TGCGCCAGCAGCCAAGATTGGGGGCAGGGCGATGGCTACACCTTC. The chain links TRBV4-3 to TRBJ1-2; TRBD1 might be the D (6 bases). The germline CDR1 and CDR2 sequences are LGHNA and YSLEER. V was pared by 0 bases and J by 6 bases, with 14 bases between. The CDR3 runs 15 residues.